In this sample, the clone carrying this T cell receptor (beta chain) turned up a few times. TCRdb's copy holds only in-frame clones and misses some; the assay was immunoSEQ multiplex PCR. This sample has over 90,000 clones, with roughly 80% found just once. The sample comes from a study of blood T cell repertoires in COVID-19. The CDR3 loop spans 17 amino acids. The germline V gene has CDR1 WSHSY and CDR2 SAAADI. The ends were cut back, 0 bases at V and 1 base at J, with 14 bases in the middle. Sequencing used peripheral blood. The TCR comes from a man older than 75 with COVID-19, enrolled during active disease. This chain uses TRBV10-2 with TRBJ2-3; a weak D match, TRBD2 (5 bases). The CDR3 is CASSESGRLQGTDTQYF. The CDR3 nucleotides are TGCGCCAGCAGTGAGTCTGGGAGACTCCAGGGCACAGATACGCAGTATTTT.